This T cell receptor beta chain emerged from a study of early T cells in non-severe SARS-CoV-2 infection. About the study: Sequencing input comprised bulk RNA from unsorted whole blood; chain pairing was not available.

The CDR3 sequence is 14 residues long. V lost 4 bases, J lost 6 bases, and 13 bases lay in between. CDR1 is SGHAT and CDR2 is FQNNGV in the germline V gene. TCRdb passed the 5' RACE reads through MiXCR, listing each CDR3 protein once. The sample contains over 60,000 distinct CDR3 sequences, 10% of which appear only once. This TCR was recovered from an adult who was a healthcare worker with PCR-confirmed SARS-CoV-2 infection or an uninfected control (not recorded which). This specimen consisted of whole blood, obtained at baseline. The chain couples TRBV11-2 to TRBJ2-1; D might be TRBD1 (6 bases). CDR3 nucleotides: TGTGCCAGCAGCTCCACCCGGACAGCCAATGAGCAGTTCTTC. Translating gives CASSSTRTANEQFF. The full variable domain, completed using reference TRBV11-2 and TRBJ2-1, is EAGVAQSPRYKIIEKRQSVAFWCNPISGHATLYWYQQILGQGPKLLIQFQNNGVVDDSQLPKDRFSAERLKGVDSTLKIQPAKLEDSAVYLCASSSTRTANEQFFGPGTRLTVL.